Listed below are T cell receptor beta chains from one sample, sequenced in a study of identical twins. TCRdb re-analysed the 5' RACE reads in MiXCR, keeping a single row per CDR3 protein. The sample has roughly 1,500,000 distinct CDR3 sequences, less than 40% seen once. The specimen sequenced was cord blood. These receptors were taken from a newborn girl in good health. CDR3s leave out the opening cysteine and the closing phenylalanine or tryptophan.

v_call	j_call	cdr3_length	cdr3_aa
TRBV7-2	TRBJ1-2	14	ASSLEGSSRQDGYT
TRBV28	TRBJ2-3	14	ASSLLGGRGEDTQY
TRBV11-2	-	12	ASSVSGRAETQY
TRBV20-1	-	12	SALTGTTYNEQY
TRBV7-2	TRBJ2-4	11	ASSWGGKNIQY
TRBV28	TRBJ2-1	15	ASSLLLTSGRNNEQF
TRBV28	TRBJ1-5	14	ASSLMGQGGNQPQH
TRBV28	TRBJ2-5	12	ASSLMREQETQY
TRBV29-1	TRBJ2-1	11	SALGGSYNEQF
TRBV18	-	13	ASSPRTGQGYEQY
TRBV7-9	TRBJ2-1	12	ASSLKRGNNEQF
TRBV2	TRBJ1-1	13	ASSEGMDLNTEAF
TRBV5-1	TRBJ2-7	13	ASSFRGPPGSEQY
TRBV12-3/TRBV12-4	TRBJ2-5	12	ASSLKRYQETQY
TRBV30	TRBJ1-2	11	AFRQGANYGYT
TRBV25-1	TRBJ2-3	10	ASSEWTDTQY
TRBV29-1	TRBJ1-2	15	SAEDPSGVWGNYGYT
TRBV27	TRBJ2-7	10	VRTGSSYEQY
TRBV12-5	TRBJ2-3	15	ASGSGTSGVPTDTQY
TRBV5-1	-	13	ASSLTGGDHNEQY
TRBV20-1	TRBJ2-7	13	SARDTPGHPYEQY
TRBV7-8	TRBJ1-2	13	ASSWGQSSHYGYT
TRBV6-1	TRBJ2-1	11	ASSDQRINEQF
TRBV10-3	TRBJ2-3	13	AITDGVRSADTQY
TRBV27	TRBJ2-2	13	ASSFLTSGTGELF
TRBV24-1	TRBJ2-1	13	ATSDSSLAYNEQF
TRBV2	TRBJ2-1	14	ASSEARAGGSDEQF
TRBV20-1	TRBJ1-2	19	SARDVPTGWDRGQANYGYT
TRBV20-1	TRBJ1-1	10	SAGKGANEAF
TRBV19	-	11	ASSMKTFYEQY
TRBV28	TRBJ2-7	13	ASSSYYREGAEQY
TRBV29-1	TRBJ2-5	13	SLSDRGGAIETQY
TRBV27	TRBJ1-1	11	ASTDVSNTEAF
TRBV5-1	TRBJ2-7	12	ASSSGRRAYEQY
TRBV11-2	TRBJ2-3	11	ASSSQGKDTQY
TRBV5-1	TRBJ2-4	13	ASSIALTEGNIQY
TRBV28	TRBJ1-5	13	ASSFSGRTNQPQH
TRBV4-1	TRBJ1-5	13	ASSLQVQGGQPQH
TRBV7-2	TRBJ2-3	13	ASSFWQGGTDTQY
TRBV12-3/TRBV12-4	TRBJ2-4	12	ASSLGLRLDIQY
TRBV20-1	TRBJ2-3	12	SARVARVTDTQY
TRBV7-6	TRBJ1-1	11	ASKKQSNTEAF
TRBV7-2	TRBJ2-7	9	ASSLSETRY
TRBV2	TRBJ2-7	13	ASSPRDSHIPEQY
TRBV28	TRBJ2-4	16	ASSFRPSSGSPKNIQY
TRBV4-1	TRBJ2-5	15	ASSQDGGAPLGDEQY
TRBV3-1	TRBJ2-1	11	ASNTGTSGEQF
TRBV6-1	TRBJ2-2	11	ASSESLTGELF